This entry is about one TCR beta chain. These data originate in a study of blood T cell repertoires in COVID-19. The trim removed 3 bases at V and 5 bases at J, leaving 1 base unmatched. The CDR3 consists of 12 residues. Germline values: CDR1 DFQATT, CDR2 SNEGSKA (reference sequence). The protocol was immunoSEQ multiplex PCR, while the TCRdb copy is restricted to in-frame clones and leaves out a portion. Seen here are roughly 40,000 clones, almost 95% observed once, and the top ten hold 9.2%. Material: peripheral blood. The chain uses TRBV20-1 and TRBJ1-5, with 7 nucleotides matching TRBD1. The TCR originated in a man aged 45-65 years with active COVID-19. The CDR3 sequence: CSASTGDQPQHF. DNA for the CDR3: TGCAGTGCTAGTACAGGGGATCAGCCCCAGCATTTT.